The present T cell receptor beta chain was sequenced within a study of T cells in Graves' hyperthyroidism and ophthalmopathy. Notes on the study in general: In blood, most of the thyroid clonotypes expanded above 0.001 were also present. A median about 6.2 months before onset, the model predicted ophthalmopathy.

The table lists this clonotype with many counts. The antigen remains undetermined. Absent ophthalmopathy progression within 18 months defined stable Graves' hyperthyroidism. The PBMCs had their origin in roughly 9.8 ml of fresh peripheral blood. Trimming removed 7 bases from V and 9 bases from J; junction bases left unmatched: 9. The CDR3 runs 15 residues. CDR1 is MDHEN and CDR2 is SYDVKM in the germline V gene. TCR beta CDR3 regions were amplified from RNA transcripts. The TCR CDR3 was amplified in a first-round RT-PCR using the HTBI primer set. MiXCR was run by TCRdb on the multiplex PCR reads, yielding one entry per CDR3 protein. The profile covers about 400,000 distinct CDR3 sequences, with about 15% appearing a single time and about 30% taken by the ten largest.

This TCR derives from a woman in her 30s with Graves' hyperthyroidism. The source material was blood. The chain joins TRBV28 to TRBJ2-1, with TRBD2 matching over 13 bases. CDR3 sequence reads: CASTGTSGVGGEQFF. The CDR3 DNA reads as TGTGCCAGCACCGGGACTAGCGGGGTTGGGGGTGAGCAGTTCTTC.